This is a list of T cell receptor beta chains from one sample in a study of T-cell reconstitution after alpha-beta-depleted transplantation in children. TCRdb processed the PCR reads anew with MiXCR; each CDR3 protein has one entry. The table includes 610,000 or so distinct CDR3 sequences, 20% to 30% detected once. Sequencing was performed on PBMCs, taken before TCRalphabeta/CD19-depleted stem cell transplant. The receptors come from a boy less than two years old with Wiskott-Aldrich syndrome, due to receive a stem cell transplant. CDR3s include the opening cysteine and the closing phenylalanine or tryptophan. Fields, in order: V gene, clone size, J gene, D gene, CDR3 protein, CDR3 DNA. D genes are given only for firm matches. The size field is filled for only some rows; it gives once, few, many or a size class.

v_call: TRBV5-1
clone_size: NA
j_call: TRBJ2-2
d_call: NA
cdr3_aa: CASSLEGANTGELFF
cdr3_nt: TGCGCCAGCAGCTTGGAGGGGGCGAACACCGGGGAGCTGTTTTTT

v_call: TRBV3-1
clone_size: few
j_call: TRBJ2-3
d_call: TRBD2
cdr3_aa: CASSPHRGAGSTDTQYF
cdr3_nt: TGTGCCAGCAGCCCACACCGTGGAGCGGGATCCACAGATACGCAGTATTTT

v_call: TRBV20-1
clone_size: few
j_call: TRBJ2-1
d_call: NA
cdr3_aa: CSASRESPFGSYNEQFF
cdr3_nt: TGCAGTGCTAGCCGGGAGAGTCCCTTTGGCTCCTACAATGAGCAGTTCTTC

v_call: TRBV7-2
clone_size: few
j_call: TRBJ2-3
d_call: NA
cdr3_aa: CASTFPGQSTDTQYF
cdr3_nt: TGTGCCAGCACCTTTCCGGGACAAAGCACAGATACGCAGTATTTT

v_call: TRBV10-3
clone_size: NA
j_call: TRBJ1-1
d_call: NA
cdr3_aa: CAISDKQGPTEAFF
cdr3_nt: TGTGCCATCAGTGACAAGCAGGGTCCCACTGAAGCTTTCTTT

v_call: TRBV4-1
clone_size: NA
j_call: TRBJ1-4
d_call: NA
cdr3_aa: CASSRAQNEKLFF
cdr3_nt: TGCGCCAGCAGTCGGGCCCAAAATGAAAAACTGTTTTTT

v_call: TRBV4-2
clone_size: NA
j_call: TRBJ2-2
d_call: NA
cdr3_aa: CASSQVAGRGELFF
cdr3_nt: TGTGCCAGCAGCCAAGTTGCTGGAAGGGGGGAGCTGTTTTTT

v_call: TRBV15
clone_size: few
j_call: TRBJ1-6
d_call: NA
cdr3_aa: CATNRDNSPLHF
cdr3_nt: TGTGCCACAAACAGGGATAATTCACCCCTCCACTTT

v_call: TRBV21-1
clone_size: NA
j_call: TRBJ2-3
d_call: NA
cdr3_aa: CASSKGAGTGPLTDTQYF
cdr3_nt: TGTGCCAGCAGCAAGGGAGCAGGGACAGGCCCTTTGACAGATACGCAGTATTTT

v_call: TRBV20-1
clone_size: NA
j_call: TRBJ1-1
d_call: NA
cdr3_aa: CSAGMSDRASEAFF
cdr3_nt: TGCAGTGCTGGCATGTCGGACAGAGCATCTGAAGCTTTCTTT

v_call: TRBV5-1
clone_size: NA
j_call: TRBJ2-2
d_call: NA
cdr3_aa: CASRRLAQDTGELFF
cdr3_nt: TGCGCCAGCAGGCGGCTGGCACAGGACACCGGGGAGCTGTTTTTT

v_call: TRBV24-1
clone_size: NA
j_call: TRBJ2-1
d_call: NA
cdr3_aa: CATSGRRESAYNEQFF
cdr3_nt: TGTGCCACCAGTGGGAGACGGGAGTCCGCCTACAATGAGCAGTTCTTC

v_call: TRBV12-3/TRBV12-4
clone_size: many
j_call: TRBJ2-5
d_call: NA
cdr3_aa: CASSERDGQETQYF
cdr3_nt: TGTGCCAGCAGTGAACGGGACGGCCAAGAGACCCAGTACTTC

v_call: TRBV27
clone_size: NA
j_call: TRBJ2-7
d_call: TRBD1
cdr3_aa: CASSELQGMGSYEQYF
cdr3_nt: TGTGCCAGCAGTGAATTACAGGGGATGGGGTCCTACGAGCAGTACTTC

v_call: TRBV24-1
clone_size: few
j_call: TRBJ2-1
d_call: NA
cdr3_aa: CATSDVEPYNEQFF
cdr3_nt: TGTGCCACCAGTGATGTAGAACCCTACAATGAGCAGTTCTTC

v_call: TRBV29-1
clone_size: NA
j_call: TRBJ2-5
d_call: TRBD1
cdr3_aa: CSVGKGQQETQYF
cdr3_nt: TGCAGCGTTGGTAAGGGACAGCAAGAGACCCAGTACTTC

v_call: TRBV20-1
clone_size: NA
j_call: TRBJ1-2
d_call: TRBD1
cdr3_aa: CSARGDRLYGYTF
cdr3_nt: TGCAGTGCTAGGGGGGACAGGCTCTATGGCTACACCTTC

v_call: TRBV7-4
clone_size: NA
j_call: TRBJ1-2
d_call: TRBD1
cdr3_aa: CASSLVGRDRGYGYTF
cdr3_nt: TGTGCCAGCAGCTTAGTTGGCAGGGACAGGGGATATGGCTACACCTTC

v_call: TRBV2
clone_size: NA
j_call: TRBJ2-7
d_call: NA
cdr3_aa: CASSVEASSAYEQYF
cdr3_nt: TGTGCCAGCAGTGTTGAGGCCTCTAGCGCCTACGAGCAGTACTTC

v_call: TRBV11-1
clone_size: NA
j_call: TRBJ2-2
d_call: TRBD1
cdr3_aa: CASSLAATQSTFQQGANTGELFF
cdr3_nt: TGTGCCAGCAGCTTAGCAGCAACCCAATCCACGTTCCAACAGGGGGCGAACACCGGGGAGCTGTTTTTT

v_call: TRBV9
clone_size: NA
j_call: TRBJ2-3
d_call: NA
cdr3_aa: CASSVFDSSTDTQYF
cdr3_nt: TGTGCCAGCAGCGTTTTTGATTCTAGCACAGATACGCAGTATTTT